This T cell receptor (beta chain) was obtained from a study of blood T cells in healthy people across ages. The sample, 7.5 to 10 milliliters of peripheral blood, was drawn from each donor. Whole-study findings and limits: Because sorting was not performed, PBMCs prevented conclusive naive versus antigen-experienced comparison. CMV status of donors was not determined, possibly confounding expanded clonotype changes.

A second roughly 6 to 11 cycle PCR used barcoded and J-beta primers. The yield of each sample was at least 2.5 million CDR3-containing paired-end reads. Each CDR3 protein is one row after TCRdb ran MiXCR on the 5' RACE reads. The repertoire holds about 620,000 distinct CDR3 sequences, under 25% seen once, with 3.5% to 4% in the top ten. The CDR3 runs to 14 residues. Trimming pared 4 bases from V and 0 bases from J, leaving 11 bases between. CDR1 and CDR2 (germline): SGHDT, YYEEEE. Regarding this clonotype: Its matching antigen is unknown.

This clonotype was obtained from a man between 65 and 85 years old in good health. The chain joins TRBV5-6 to TRBJ2-7; D is ambiguous. The sequencing input was blood. For the CDR3, the DNA is TGTGCCAGCAGCGGAGTGGTTAGCTCCTACGAGCAGTACTTC. This codes for CASSGVVSSYEQYF. Full variable domain (remainder filled in from reference TRBV5-6 and TRBJ2-7): DAGVTQSPTHLIKTRGQQVTLRCSPKSGHDTVSWYQQALGQGPQFIFQYYEEEERQRGNFPDRFSGHQFPNYSSELNVNALLLGDSALYLCASSGVVSSYEQYFGPGTRLTVT.